This T cell receptor beta chain derives from a study of CD8 T cells in ankylosing spondylitis. Points on this clonotype: No antigen is known for it.

V lost 5 bases and J 9 bases, leaving 19 bases between the germline ends. The CDR3 length is 13 residues. CDR1 and CDR2 (germline): DFQATT, SNEGSKA (reference sequence). TCRdb itself ran the 5' RACE reads through MiXCR, one entry per CDR3 protein. The sample holds some 270,000 distinct CDR3 sequences; roughly a third are singletons and the top ten take roughly 4.2%. Study-level findings and limits: The study identified a TCR beta motif of under ten highly homologous variants that appeared characteristic of ankylosing spondylitis blood. Previously reported in reactive arthritis synovial fluid and blood were some of the motif variants.

The chain joins TRBV20-1 to TRBJ1-1; D uncertain. Sequencing was carried out using blood, either unsorted or a sorted T cell fraction (not recorded which). This clonotype was obtained from a male donor with ankylosing spondylitis or in good health (not recorded which). CDR3 protein: CSAVSPERVKAFF. CDR3 in DNA: TGCAGTGCTGTGAGCCCAGAACGTGTTAAAGCTTTCTTT.